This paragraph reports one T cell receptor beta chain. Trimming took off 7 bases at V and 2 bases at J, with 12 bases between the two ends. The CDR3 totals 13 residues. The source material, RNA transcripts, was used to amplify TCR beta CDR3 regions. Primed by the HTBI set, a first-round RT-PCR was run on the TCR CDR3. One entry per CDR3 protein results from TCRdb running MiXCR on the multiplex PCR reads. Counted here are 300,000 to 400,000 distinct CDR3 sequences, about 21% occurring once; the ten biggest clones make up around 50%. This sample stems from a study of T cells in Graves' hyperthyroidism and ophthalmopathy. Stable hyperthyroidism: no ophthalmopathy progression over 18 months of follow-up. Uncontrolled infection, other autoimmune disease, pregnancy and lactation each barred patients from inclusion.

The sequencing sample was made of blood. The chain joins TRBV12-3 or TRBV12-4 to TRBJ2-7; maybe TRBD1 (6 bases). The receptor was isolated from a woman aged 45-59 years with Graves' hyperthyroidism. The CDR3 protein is CASTRDTPYEQYF. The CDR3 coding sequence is TGTGCCAGCACCCGGGACACCCCCTACGAGCAGTACTTC.